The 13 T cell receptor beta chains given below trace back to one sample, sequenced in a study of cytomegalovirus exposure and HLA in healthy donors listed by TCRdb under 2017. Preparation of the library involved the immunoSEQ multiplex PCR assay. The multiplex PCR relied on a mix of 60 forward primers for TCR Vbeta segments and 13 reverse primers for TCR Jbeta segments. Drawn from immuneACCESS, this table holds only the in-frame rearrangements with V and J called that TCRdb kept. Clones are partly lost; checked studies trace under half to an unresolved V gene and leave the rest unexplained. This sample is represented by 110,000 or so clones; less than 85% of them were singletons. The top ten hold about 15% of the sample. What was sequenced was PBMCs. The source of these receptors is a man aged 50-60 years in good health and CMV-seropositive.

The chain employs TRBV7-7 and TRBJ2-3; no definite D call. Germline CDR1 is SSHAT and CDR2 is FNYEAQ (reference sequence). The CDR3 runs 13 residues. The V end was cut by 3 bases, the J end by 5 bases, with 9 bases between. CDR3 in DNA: TGTGCCAGCAGCTTCGTCTACGGAGATACGCAGTATTTT. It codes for CASSFVYGDTQYF. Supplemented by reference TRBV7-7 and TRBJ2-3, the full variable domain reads GAGVSQSPRYKVTKRGQDVTLRCDPISSHATLYWYQQALGQGPEFLTYFNYEAQPDKSGLPSDRFSAERPEGSISTLTIQRTEQRDSAMYRCASSFVYGDTQYFGPGTRLTVL.

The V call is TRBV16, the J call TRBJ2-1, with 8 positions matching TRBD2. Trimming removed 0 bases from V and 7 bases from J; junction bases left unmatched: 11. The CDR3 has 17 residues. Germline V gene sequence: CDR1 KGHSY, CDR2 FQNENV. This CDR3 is CASSQSRLAGLGNEQFF. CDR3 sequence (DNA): TGTGCCAGCAGCCAATCGCGGCTAGCGGGTTTAGGAAATGAGCAGTTCTTC.

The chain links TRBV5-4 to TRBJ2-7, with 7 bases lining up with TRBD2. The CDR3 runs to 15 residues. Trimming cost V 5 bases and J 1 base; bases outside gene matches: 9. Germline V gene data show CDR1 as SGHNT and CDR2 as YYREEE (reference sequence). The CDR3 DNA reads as TGTGCCAGCAGGTCAGCGGGGTCGCCTTCCTACGAGCAGTACTTC. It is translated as CASRSAGSPSYEQYF.

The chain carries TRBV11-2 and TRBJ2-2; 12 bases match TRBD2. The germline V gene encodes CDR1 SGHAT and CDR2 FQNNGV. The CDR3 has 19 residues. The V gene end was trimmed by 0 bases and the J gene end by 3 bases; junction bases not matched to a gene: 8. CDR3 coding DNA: TGTGCCAGCAGCTTAGAAGGTCTAGCGGGGGGGGCCGACACCGGGGAGCTGTTTTTT. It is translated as CASSLEGLAGGADTGELFF.

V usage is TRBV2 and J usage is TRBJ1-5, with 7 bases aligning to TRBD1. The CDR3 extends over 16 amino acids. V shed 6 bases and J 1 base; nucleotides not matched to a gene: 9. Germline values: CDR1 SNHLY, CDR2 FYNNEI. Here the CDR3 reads CASRGGGGRSNQPQHF. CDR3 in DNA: TGTGCCAGCAGGGGTGGAGGGGGCAGGAGCAATCAGCCCCAGCATTTT.

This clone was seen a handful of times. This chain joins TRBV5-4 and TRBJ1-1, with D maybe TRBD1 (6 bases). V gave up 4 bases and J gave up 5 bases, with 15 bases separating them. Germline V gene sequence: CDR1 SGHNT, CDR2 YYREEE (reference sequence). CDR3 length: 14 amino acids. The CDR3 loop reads CASSPGGSGTEAFF. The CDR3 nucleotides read TGTGCCAGCAGCCCGGGGGGCTCGGGGACTGAAGCTTTCTTT.

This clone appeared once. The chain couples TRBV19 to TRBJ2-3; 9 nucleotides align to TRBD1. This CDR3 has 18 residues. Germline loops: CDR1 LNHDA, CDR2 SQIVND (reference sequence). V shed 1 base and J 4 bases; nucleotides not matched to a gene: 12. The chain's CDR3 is CASSIGGGRGQGSDTQYF. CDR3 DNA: TGTGCCAGTAGTATAGGAGGAGGGAGGGGACAGGGATCAGATACGCAGTATTTT.

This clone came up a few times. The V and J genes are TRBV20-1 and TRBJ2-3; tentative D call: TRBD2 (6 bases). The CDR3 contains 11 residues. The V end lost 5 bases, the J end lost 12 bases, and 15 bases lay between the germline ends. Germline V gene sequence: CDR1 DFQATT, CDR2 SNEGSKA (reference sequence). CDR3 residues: CSALRDFGQYF. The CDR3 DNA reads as TGCAGTGCTCTACGGGACTTCGGCCAGTATTTT.

The CDR3 reads CASSPQGSSTNYGYTF. CDR3 sequence (DNA): TGTGCCAGCTCACCACAGGGGTCGTCTACTAACTATGGCTACACCTTC. V and J are TRBV18 and TRBJ1-2, with D maybe TRBD1 (5 bases). The CDR3 has 16 amino acids. Germline V lookup: CDR1 KGHSH, CDR2 LQKENI. Deletions cut 1 base from V and 0 bases from J, with 12 bases between.

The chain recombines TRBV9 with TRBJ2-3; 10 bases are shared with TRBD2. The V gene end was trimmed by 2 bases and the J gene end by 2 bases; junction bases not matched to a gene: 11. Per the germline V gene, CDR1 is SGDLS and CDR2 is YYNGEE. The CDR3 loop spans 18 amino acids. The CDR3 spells CASSVNPQRGGTTDTQYF. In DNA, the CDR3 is TGTGCCAGCAGCGTCAACCCCCAGCGGGGGGGGACCACAGATACGCAGTATTTT.

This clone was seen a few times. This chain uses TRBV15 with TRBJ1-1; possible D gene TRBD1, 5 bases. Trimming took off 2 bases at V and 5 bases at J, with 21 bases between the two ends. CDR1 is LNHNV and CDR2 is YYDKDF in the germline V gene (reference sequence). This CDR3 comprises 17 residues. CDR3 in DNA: TGTGCCACCAGCAGAAGAACTGGATCCAGGGTAGAAACTGAAGCTTTCTTT. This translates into CATSRRTGSRVETEAFF.

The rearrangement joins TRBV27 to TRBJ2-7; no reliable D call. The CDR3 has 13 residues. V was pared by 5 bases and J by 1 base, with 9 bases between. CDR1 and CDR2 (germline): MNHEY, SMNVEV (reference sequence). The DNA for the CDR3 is TGTGCCAGCAGTCCCGCGGATTCCTACGAGCAGTACTTC. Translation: CASSPADSYEQYF.

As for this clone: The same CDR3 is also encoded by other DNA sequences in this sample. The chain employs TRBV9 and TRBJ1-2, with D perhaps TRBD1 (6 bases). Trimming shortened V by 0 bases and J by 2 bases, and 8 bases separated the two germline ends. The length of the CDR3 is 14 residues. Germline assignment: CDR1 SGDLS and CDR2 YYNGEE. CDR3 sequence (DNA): TGTGCCAGCAGCGTAGATAGGGGGAACTATGGCTACACCTTC. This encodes CASSVDRGNYGYTF.